This entry describes one T cell receptor (beta chain). Its matching antigen is unknown. Described treatment: some 20 received Ad26.COV2.S at low or high dose, single or two shots; a few received placebo; per-sample allocation not given. Sampling was performed 63 days after the first vaccine or placebo injection. The sample came from a Boston adult aged 18-55 years. CDR1 and CDR2 from the germline V gene are SGHNT and YYREEE (reference sequence). This CDR3 has 14 residues. V was cut by 0 bases and J by 4 bases, with 10 bases left in between. The data belong to a study of Ad26.COV2.S vaccination and SARS-CoV-2 variants. For the study at large: Intramuscular Ad26.COV2.S doses were given once or twice, 56 days apart.

Points from the study as a whole: Those who received the vaccine showed greater spike-specific TCR breadth than those given placebo.

Only in-frame clones appear in the TCRdb table, and some are missing; sequencing was by immunoSEQ multiplex PCR. Found here are 510,000 or so clones, 87% of them singletons; the top ten hold over 10%. The sequences come from peripheral blood, collected in a trial of Ad26.COV2.S vaccine versus placebo. The origin of this receptor is a person between 18 and 59 years old who received the Ad26.COV2.S COVID-19 vaccine or a placebo. This rearrangement joins TRBV5-4 to TRBJ2-5; TRBD1 might be the D (5 bases). CDR3 region: CASSLGDQGETQYF. The CDR3 DNA follows: TGTGCCAGCAGCTTGGGGGATCAGGGAGAGACCCAGTACTTC.